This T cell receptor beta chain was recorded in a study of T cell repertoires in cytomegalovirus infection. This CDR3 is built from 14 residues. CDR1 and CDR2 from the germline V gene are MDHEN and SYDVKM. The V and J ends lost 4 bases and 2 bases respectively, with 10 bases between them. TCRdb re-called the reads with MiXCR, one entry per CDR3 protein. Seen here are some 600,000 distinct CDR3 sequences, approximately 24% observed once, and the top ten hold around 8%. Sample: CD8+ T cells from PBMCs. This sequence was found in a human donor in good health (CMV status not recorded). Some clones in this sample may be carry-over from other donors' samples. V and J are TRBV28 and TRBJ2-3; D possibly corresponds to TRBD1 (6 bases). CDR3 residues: CASSWTDDTDTQYF. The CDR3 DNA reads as TGTGCCAGCAGTTGGACAGACGACACAGATACGCAGTATTTT.